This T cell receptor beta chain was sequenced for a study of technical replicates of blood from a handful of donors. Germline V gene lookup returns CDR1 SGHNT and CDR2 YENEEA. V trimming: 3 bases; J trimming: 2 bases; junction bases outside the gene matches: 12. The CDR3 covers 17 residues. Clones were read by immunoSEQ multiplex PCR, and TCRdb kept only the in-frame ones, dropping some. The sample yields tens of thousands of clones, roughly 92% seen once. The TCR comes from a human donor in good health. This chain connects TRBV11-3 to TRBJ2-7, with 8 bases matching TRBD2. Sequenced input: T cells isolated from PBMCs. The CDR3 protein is CASSFGGERELTYEQYF. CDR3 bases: TGTGCCAGCAGCTTTGGGGGTGAGCGGGAGTTAACCTACGAGCAGTACTTC.